The entry below describes one TCR beta chain. The repertoire was sequenced with immunoSEQ multiplex PCR; TCRdb's copy has only in-frame clones and lacks some. The table lists around 35,000 clones, 81% of them singletons, with about a fifth in the top ten. This record belongs to a study of OX40 agonist ivuxolimab in advanced cancers. Study summary: The mean age was approximately 60 years, ranging from about 20 to 90, with more than 70% of participants male.

Sequenced material: CD4+ or CD8+ T cells sorted from blood, taken in a trial of the OX40 agonist ivuxolimab. This sequence originates from an adult with an advanced solid tumor such as melanoma, head and neck, liver or kidney cancer.

The CDR3 DNA reads TGTGCCAGCAGCTTGGTGCCATCATCCAGGGGGGTCTTCAACGAGCAGTACTTC. It specifies CASSLVPSSRGVFNEQYF. J is TRBJ2-7 and V is TRBV5-6; weak D call: TRBD1 (7 bases). The ends were cut back, 0 bases at V and 5 bases at J, with 24 bases in the middle. From germline, CDR1 is SGHDT and CDR2 YYEEEE. The CDR3 loop spans 18 amino acids.